The source of this TCR beta chain is a study of control samples from healthy donors and cancer patients. Per the germline V gene, CDR1 is SGDLS and CDR2 is YYNGEE. CDR3 length: 14 residues. V shed 4 bases and J 1 base; nucleotides not matched to a gene: 3. Using immunoSEQ multiplex PCR, the repertoire was profiled, and TCRdb retains in-frame clones only, with some absent. The sample holds 130,000 to 150,000 clones, around 90% seen once. This chain uses TRBV9 with TRBJ1-1; 8 bases are a match to TRBD1. The TCR sequence derives from a man aged 25-40 years in good health. Sequenced sample: blood. The CDR3 protein is CASSIGQGNTEAFF. CDR3 bases: TGTGCCAGCAGCATCGGACAGGGGAACACTGAAGCTTTCTTT.